The 3 T cell receptor beta chains below were found in one sample sequenced in a study of CXCR3-negative and CXCR3-positive naive CD8 T cells. Whole-study findings and limits: CXCR3-expressing naive cells carried TRB CDR3s more hydrophobic than those of CXCR3-negative naive cells.

These TCRs are of unknown antigen specificity. TRB cDNA was prepared as libraries by UMI-labeled 5' RACE. TCRdb derives one entry per CDR3 protein from the 5' RACE reads, leaving out DNA. The sample features around 8,600 distinct CDR3 sequences, with more than 1.5% in its top ten. Material for sequencing was naive CXCR3+ CD8+ T cells from blood. Sample subset: CD45RO-CCR7+CD27+CD95- naive CD8+ T cells expressing CXCR3 (TNR3+). All receptors derive from a human donor in good health. Some clones in this sample may be carry-over from other donors' samples.

Frequency places this clonotype as medium-sized. The chain joins TRBV7-8 to TRBJ2-7; checking the TCRdb D call of TRBD1 is not possible without DNA. Germline CDR1 reads SGHVS; CDR2 reads FQNEAQ. This CDR3 region has 14 residues. This CDR3 is CASSPSGLVDEQYF. The whole variable domain, filled in from reference TRBV7-8 and TRBJ2-7, reads GAGVSQSPRYKVAKRGQDVALRCDPISGHVSLFWYQQALGQGPEFLTYFQNEAQLDKSGLPSDRFFAERPEGSVSTLKIQRTQQEDSAVYLCASSPSGLVDEQYFGPGTRLTVT.

The chain is built from TRBV9 and TRBJ2-7; with no DNA, the TCRdb D assignment of TRBD2 cannot be verified. Per germline, CDR1 SGDLS and CDR2 YYNGEE. This CDR3 is built from 16 residues. This CDR3 reads CASSVAVRDLFREQYF. Together with reference TRBV9 and TRBJ2-7, the CDR3 gives the full variable domain: DSGVTQTPKHLITATGQRVTLRCSPRSGDLSVYWYQQSLDQGLQFLIQYYNGEERAKGNILERFSAQQFPDLHSELNLSSLELGDSALYFCASSVAVRDLFREQYFGPGTRLTVT.

Judged by frequency, this clonotype is medium-sized. This chain connects TRBV3-1 to TRBJ2-1; the TCRdb D gene call, TRBD2, has no DNA to confirm it. The CDR3 has 18 amino acids. Germline loops: CDR1 LGHDT, CDR2 YNNKEL (reference sequence). The CDR3 sequence: CASSRGTSGLAGVIEQFF.